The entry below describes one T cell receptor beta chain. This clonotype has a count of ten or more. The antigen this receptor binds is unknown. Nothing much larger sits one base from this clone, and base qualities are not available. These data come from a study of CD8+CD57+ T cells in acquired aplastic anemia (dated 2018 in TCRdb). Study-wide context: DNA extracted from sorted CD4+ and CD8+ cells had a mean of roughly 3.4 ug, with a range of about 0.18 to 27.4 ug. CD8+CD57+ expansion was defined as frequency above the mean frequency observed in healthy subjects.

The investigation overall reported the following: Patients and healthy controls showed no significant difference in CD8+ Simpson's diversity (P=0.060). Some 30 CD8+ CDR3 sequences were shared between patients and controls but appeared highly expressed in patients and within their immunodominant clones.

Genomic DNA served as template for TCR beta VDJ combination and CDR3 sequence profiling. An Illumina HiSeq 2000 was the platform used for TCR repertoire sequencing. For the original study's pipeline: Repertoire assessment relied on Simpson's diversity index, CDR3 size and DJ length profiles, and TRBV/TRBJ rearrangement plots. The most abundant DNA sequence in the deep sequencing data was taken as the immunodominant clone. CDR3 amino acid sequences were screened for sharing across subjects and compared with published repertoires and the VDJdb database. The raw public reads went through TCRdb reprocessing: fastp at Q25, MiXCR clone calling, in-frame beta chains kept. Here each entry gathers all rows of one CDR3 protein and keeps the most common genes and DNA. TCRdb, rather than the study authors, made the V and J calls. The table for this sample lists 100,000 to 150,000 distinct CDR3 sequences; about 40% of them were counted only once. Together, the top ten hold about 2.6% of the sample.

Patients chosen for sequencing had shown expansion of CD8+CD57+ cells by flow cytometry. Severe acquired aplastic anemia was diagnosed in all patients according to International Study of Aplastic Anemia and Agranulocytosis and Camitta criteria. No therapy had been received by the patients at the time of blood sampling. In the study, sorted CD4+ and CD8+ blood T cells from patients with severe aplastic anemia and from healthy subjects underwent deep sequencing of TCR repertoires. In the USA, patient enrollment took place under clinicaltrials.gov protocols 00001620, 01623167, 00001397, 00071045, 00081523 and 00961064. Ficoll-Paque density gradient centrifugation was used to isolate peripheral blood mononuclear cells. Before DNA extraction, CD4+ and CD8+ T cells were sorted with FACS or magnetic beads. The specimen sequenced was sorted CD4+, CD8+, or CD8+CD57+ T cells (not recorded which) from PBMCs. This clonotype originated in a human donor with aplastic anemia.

The nucleotide sequence is given as TGTGCCATCAGTGAGGCCCCTATCACAGATACGCAGTATTTT. The translation is CAISEAPITDTQYF. This sequence uses TRBV10-3 and TRBJ2-3; the D gene cannot be named for sure. CDR1 and CDR2 are read off the germline V gene as ENHRY and SYGVKD. The CDR3 goes from the cysteine to the phenylalanine over 14 residues. Of all the DNA, just the CDR3 is kept, 42 bases in frame from base 1. The germline ends are 8 bases apart after V is trimmed by 2 bases and J by 2 bases.